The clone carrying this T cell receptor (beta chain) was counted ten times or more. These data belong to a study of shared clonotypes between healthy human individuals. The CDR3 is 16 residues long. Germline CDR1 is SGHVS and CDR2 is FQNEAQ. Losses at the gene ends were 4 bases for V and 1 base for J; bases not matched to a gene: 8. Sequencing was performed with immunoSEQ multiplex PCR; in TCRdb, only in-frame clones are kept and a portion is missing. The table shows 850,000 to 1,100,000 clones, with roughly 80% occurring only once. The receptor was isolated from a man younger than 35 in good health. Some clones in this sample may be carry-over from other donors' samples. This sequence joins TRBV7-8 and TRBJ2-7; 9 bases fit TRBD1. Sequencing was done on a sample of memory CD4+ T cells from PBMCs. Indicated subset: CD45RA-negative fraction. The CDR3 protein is CASSSRETGGSYEQYF. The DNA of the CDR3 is TGTGCCAGCAGCTCAAGGGAGACAGGGGGATCCTACGAGCAGTACTTC.